The rows below give T cell receptor beta chains drawn from one sample of a study of cytomegalovirus exposure and HLA in healthy donors. Sequenced by immunoSEQ multiplex PCR; TCRdb stores in-frame clones only, minus some. This table has more than 85,000 clones, roughly 90% appearing once. The sample comprised PBMCs. The receptors shown here come from a woman younger than 45 in good health and CMV-seropositive. CDR3s include the opening cysteine and the closing phenylalanine or tryptophan.

>TRBV10-1
CASSEAGGTSYTF
>TRBV2
CASSRSGLTYEQYF
>TRBV6-5
CASSYSGGSEQYF
>TRBV28
CASSFRGSTTEAFF
>TRBV30
CAWTDRENTGELFF
>TRBV19
CASSPLTGSYEQYF
>TRBV19
CASSIKAGVETQYF
>TRBV9
CASSAQGRTDTQYF
>TRBV7-2
CASSLTGQGETQYF
>TRBV29-1
CSVDVSPEAFF
>TRBV28
CASSFLRGLAGNTGELFF
>TRBV2
CASSAGARVDTQYF
>TRBV5-1
CASSLGGYQETQYF
>TRBV5-1
CASSREGGPYEQYF
>TRBV15
CATSRDLPGTGSSYEQYF
>TRBV5-1
CASSLGTGAHDGYTF
>TRBV30
CAWRGQGIDSQPQHF
>TRBV15
CATSRDAGGGQPQHF
>TRBV5-6
CASSLTGNEQYF
>TRBV5-4
CASSLAGGPNTGELFF
>TRBV5-6
CASSFLGLAGGTNNEQFF
>TRBV20-1
CSDEGRTEAFF
>TRBV15
CATSRDLTSAYEQYF
>TRBV4-3
CASSFTGGADTGELFF
>TRBV6-5
CASSYSEMGGAFF
>TRBV27
CASFGSRGRNEQFF
>TRBV2
CASTRQGAGLSYNEQFF
>TRBV28
CASTLGGPWQPQHF
>TRBV2
CASSSDSYTEAFF
>TRBV10-3
CAIRTGNTEAFF
>TRBV5-4
CASTLGRRPNEQFF
>TRBV11-2
CASSLVTSNTDTQYF
>TRBV13
CASSLRASGGAWDTQYF
>TRBV10-2
CASNSGRSSYEQYF
>TRBV15
CATSRARGQQYF
>TRBV9
CASSLTGVGEKLFF
>TRBV28
CASRPFVGGPGYEQYF
>TRBV15
CATSRGALDGNQETQYF
>TRBV9
CASSAGGGTEAFF
>TRBV2
CASSEEQAQPQHF
>TRBV6-1
CASSEESGSPLHF